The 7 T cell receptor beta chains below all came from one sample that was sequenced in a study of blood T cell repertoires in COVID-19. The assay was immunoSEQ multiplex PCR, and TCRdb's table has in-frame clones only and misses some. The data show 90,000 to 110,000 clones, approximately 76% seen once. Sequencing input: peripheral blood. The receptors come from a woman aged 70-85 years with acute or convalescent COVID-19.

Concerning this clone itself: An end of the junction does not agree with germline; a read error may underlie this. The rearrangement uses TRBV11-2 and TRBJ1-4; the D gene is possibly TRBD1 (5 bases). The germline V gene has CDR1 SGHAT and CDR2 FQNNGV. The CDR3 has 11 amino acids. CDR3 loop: CASTDPGGASF. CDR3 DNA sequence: TGTGCCAGCACTGACCCGGGGGGAGCCTCTTTT.

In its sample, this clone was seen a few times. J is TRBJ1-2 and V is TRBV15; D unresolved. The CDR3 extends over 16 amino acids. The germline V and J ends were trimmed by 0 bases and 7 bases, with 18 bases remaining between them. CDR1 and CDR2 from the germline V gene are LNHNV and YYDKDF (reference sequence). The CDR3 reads CATSREGAQSPAGYTF. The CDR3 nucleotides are TGTGCCACCAGCAGAGAGGGCGCACAGTCGCCGGCTGGCTACACCTTC.

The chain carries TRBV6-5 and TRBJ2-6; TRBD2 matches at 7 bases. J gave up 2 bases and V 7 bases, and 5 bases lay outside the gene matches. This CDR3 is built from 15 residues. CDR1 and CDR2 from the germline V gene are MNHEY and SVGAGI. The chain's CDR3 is CASTSGGAGANVLTF. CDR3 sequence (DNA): TGTGCCAGCACCTCTGGGGGGGCTGGGGCCAACGTCCTGACTTTC.

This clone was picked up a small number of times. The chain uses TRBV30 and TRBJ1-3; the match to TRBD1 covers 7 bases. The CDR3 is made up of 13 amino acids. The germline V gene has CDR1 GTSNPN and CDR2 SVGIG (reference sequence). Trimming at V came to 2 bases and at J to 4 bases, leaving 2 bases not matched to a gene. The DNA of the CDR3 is TGTGCCTGGAGTCTGACAGGGGGAAACACCATATATTTT. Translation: CAWSLTGGNTIYF. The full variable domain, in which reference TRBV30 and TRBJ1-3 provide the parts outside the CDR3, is SQTIHQWPATLVQPVGSPLSLECTVEGTSNPNLYWYRQAAGRGLQLLFYSVGIGQISSEVPQNLSASRPQDRQFILSSKKLLLSDSGFYLCAWSLTGGNTIYFGEGSWLTVV.

CDR3 residues: CASSTGLNYGYTF. The CDR3 nucleotides read TGCGCCAGCAGCACCGGACTTAACTATGGCTACACCTTC. The V gene is TRBV5-1, the J gene TRBJ1-2; D unresolved. Trimming removed 4 bases at V and 1 base at J, with 8 bases between. The germline gives CDR1 SGHRS, CDR2 YFSETQ. This CDR3 region has 13 residues.

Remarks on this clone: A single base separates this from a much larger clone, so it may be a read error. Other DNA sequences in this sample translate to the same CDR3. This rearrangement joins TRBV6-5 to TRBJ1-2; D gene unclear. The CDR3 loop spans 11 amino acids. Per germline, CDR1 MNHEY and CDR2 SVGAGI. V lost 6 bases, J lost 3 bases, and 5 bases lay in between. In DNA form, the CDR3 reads TGTGCCAGCAGGCGGGACTATGGCTACACCTTC. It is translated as CASRRDYGYTF.

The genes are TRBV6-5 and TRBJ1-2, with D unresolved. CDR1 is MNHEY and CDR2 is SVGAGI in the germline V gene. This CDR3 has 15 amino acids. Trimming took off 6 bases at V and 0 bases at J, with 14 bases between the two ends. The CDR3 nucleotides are TGTGCCAGCAGGGGAGGGCTGCGAGCTAACTATGGCTACACCTTC. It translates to CASRGGLRANYGYTF.